The 23 T cell receptor beta chains below all came from one sample that was sequenced in a study of CD8 T cells in Susac syndrome. Reverse transcription of about 0.5 to 1 ug RNA was carried out with random hexamers. From the immunoSEQ multiplex PCR reads, TCRdb called clonotypes with MiXCR, one entry per CDR3 protein. The table has about 200,000 distinct CDR3 sequences, 85% to 95% seen once; the top ten hold less than 0.11%. The material sequenced was CD4+ T cells from PBMCs. Receptor source: a human donor in good health.

The chain carries TRBV18 and TRBJ1-6; 10 bases are shared with TRBD1. Looked up from germline, CDR1 is KGHSH and CDR2 is LQKENI. V lost 1 base, J lost 8 bases, and 5 bases stayed unmatched. CDR3 size: 16 residues. CDR3 DNA: TGTGCCAGCTCACCACTGACAGGGGGCGCGGATTCACCCCTCCACTTT. Translation: CASSPLTGGADSPLHF.

This clonotype was recorded only once. This sequence joins TRBV4-1 and TRBJ1-1, with D unclear. The CDR3 runs 14 residues. In germline, CDR1 is MGHRA, CDR2 YSYEKL. Trimming took 1 base from V and 8 from J, leaving 14 bases between them. CDR3 sequence (DNA): TGCGCCAGCAGCCAAGTTGGCGGTTTGAGGGAAGCTTTCTTT. Translated: CASSQVGGLREAFF.

The chain links TRBV3-1 to TRBJ2-7, with 7 bases lining up with TRBD1. Germline V gene data show CDR1 as LGHDT and CDR2 as YNNKEL (reference sequence). The CDR3 runs 15 residues. The V and J ends lost 3 bases and 3 bases, in that order; junction bases with no gene match: 8. CDR3 sequence reads: CASSHGRGTFYEQYV. The CDR3 DNA follows: TGTGCCAGCAGCCATGGCAGGGGGACCTTCTACGAGCAGTACGTC.

The V and J genes are TRBV5-1 and TRBJ2-2; D possibly corresponds to TRBD2 (6 bases). Germline V CDR1 and CDR2: SGHRS, YFSETQ. V was trimmed by 5 bases and J by 1 base, leaving 15 bases between them. This CDR3 spans 16 amino acids. Here the CDR3 DNA reads TGCGCCAGCAGAAAGGCGGGACCGCGGAACACCGGGGAGCTGTTTTTT. Amino acids: CASRKAGPRNTGELFF.

This rearrangement joins TRBV12-3 or TRBV12-4 to TRBJ2-7; no clear D gene. The CDR3 consists of 13 residues. V lost 1 base, J lost 7 bases, and 11 bases lay in between. The CDR3 sequence is CASSLVIDGEQYV. The CDR3, as DNA: TGTGCCAGCAGTTTAGTAATTGATGGGGAGCAGTACGTC.

The chain has TRBV5-4 and TRBJ2-7; 7 nucleotides line up with TRBD1. V shed 4 bases, J shed 1 base, and the junction held 5 bases outside the gene matches. The CDR3 consists of 14 residues. Per the germline V gene, CDR1 is SGHNT and CDR2 is YYREEE (reference sequence). CDR3 nucleotide sequence: TGTGCCAGCAGCACCGACAGGGCTTCCTACGAGCAGTACTTC. Amino acid sequence: CASSTDRASYEQYF.

This sequence joins TRBV9 and TRBJ1-1; TRBD1 matches at 10 bases. V was pared by 2 bases and J by 4 bases, with 5 bases of the junction left unmatched. The CDR3 is made up of 15 amino acids. Per germline, CDR1 SGDLS and CDR2 YYNGEE. The CDR3, as DNA: TGTGCCAGCAGCGTGGCCGGACAGGGGGGCACTGAAGCTTTCTTT. This codes for CASSVAGQGGTEAFF.

The rearrangement uses TRBV3-1 and TRBJ2-5; tentatively, D is TRBD2 (6 bases). Germline loops: CDR1 LGHDT, CDR2 YNNKEL (reference sequence). The CDR3 is 16 amino acids. V gave up 0 bases and J gave up 4 bases, with 15 bases separating them. Here the CDR3 DNA reads TGTGCCAGCAGCCAAGATGAACAGCGGCGGGGAGAGACCCAGTACTTC. Its protein product is CASSQDEQRRGETQYF.

The chain joins TRBV3-1 to TRBJ2-3, with a possible D match to TRBD2 (6 bases). The length of the CDR3 is 14 residues. CDR1 and CDR2 from the germline V gene are LGHDT and YNNKEL (reference sequence). With 3 bases removed from V and 0 bases from J, the gap between germline ends came to 7 bases. The CDR3 region is CASSHRESTDTQYF. The CDR3 region has the DNA TGTGCCAGCAGCCACCGGGAGAGCACAGATACGCAGTATTTT.

The chain couples TRBV12-3 or TRBV12-4 to TRBJ2-1; 9 nucleotides match TRBD1. With 1 base clipped from V and 5 bases from J, the junction kept 6 bases outside the gene matches. CDR3 length equals 16 residues. The CDR3 protein is CASSLDLGQGNNEQFF. CDR3 DNA: TGTGCCAGCAGTTTAGATCTCGGACAGGGGAACAATGAGCAGTTCTTC.

The rearrangement joins TRBV4-1 to TRBJ1-2; D call uncertain. The CDR3 runs to 15 residues. V was trimmed by 0 bases and J by 0 bases, leaving 8 bases between them. Germline loops: CDR1 MGHRA, CDR2 YSYEKL. CDR3 in DNA: TGCGCCAGCAGCCAAGAGGTATCGGCTAACTATGGCTACACCTTC. It codes for CASSQEVSANYGYTF.

The gene calls are TRBV12-3 or TRBV12-4 and TRBJ2-7; D is perhaps TRBD2 (6 bases). With 6 bases removed from V and 3 bases from J, the gap between germline ends came to 9 bases. The CDR3 totals 12 residues. CDR3: CASRRGLYEQYV. CDR3 sequence (DNA): TGTGCCAGCAGGCGGGGCCTCTACGAGCAGTACGTC.

DNA for the CDR3: TGCAGCGGGGCTGGACTAGCGGAAGAGACCCAGTACTTC. Translating it yields CSGAGLAEETQYF. V usage is TRBV29-1 and J usage is TRBJ2-5, with 10 bases lining up with TRBD2. Germline V gene sequence: CDR1 SQVTM, CDR2 ANQGSEA. The ends lost 7 bases at V and 3 bases at J; junction bases unmatched: 5. This CDR3 contains 13 residues.

The chain carries TRBV29-1 and TRBJ2-5; no definite D call. V was pared by 4 bases and J by 4 bases, with 13 bases between. The germline CDR1 and CDR2 sequences are SQVTM and ANQGSEA. The CDR3 totals 13 residues. The CDR3 spells CSVVSVIGETQYF. The CDR3 DNA is TGCAGCGTTGTTTCAGTAATTGGAGAGACCCAGTACTTC.

The rearrangement joins TRBV2 to TRBJ1-4; D may be TRBD1 (6 bases). Trimming removed 7 bases from V and 7 bases from J, with 13 bases in between. The CDR3 contains 13 residues. CDR1 and CDR2 (germline): SNHLY, FYNNEI. As DNA, the CDR3 is TGTGCCAGCAACGGGGGCTCAGGTGAAAAACTGTTTTTT. Translation gives CASNGGSGEKLFF.

The chain carries TRBV7-3 and TRBJ2-3; D is unresolved. This CDR3 has 13 residues. The V gene's germline CDR1 is SGHTA and CDR2 FQGTGA. V gave up 2 bases and J gave up 4 bases, with 7 bases separating them. CDR3 sequence: CASSLGVPDTQYF. The CDR3 DNA reads TGTGCCAGCAGCTTAGGGGTTCCAGATACGCAGTATTTT.

J is TRBJ2-1 and V is TRBV20-1, with D uncertain. V lost 0 bases to trimming and J lost 0 bases, with 15 bases between them. This CDR3 spans 17 amino acids. Per germline, CDR1 DFQATT and CDR2 SNEGSKA (reference sequence). The CDR3 reads CSARELGALSSYNEQFF. In nucleotides, the CDR3 is TGCAGTGCTAGAGAATTAGGTGCACTTAGCTCCTACAATGAGCAGTTCTTC.

The chain combines TRBV10-2 with TRBJ2-3; TRBD2 is a possible D gene (6 bases). Germline lookup yields CDR1 WSHSY and CDR2 SAAADI. V was pared by 8 bases and J by 3 bases, with 12 bases between. The CDR3 contains 13 residues. The CDR3 sequence is CASGIAGTDTQYF. CDR3 coding DNA: TGCGCCAGCGGGATTGCGGGAACAGATACGCAGTATTTT.

The chain couples TRBV4-1 to TRBJ1-1; D remains ambiguous. Germline CDR1 MGHRA, CDR2 YSYEKL. Trimming took off 7 bases at V and 1 base at J, with 16 bases between the two ends. The CDR3 length is 15 residues. The CDR3 sequence: CASTRGLSENTEAFF. CDR3 coding DNA: TGCGCCAGCACCCGAGGCCTCTCGGAGAACACTGAAGCTTTCTTT.

This clonotype was detected once. The gene calls are TRBV20-1 and TRBJ2-3; 10 positions match TRBD2. From germline, CDR1 is DFQATT and CDR2 SNEGSKA (reference sequence). Unmatched junction bases numbered 3, after V lost 3 bases and J lost 0 bases. The length of the CDR3 is 15 residues. CDR3 nucleotide sequence: TGCAGTGCTAGTTCACTAGCGGGGAGCACAGATACGCAGTATTTT. This sequence encodes CSASSLAGSTDTQYF.

Here the CDR3 reads CASSQTQGGDTQYF. The CDR3, as DNA: TGTGCCAGCAGCCAAACACAGGGCGGGGATACGCAGTATTTT. The rearrangement uses TRBV14 and TRBJ2-3, with a weak D call TRBD1 (6 bases). The CDR3 has 14 amino acids. The V and J ends lost 2 bases and 6 bases respectively, with 12 bases between them. Germline CDR1 SGHDN, CDR2 FVKESK.

In this sample, this clonotype turned up a few times. At one end, the junction sequence differs from germline, possibly due to a read error. The J gene is TRBJ1-1, the V gene TRBV4-1, with unresolved D. In germline, CDR1 is MGHRA, CDR2 YSYEKL. The CDR3 spans 11 residues. The CDR3 region is CASSLGGEAFF. In DNA form, the CDR3 reads TGCGCCAGCAGTCTTGGCGGGGAGGCGTTCTTC.

V gene TRBV28 combines with J gene TRBJ2-7, with D possibly matching TRBD1 (6 bases). V was pared by 0 bases and J by 2 bases, with 17 bases between. Germline values: CDR1 MDHEN, CDR2 SYDVKM. This CDR3 spans 17 amino acids. This CDR3 reads CASSLWDSETEPYEQYV. DNA of the CDR3: TGTGCCAGCAGTTTATGGGACAGCGAAACCGAACCCTACGAGCAGTACGTC.